The 13 T cell receptor beta chains in this list originate from one sample, sequenced in a study of blood T cell repertoires in COVID-19. Profiling relied on immunoSEQ multiplex PCR, and the TCRdb table lists in-frame clones only, not all of them. The sample shows approximately 120,000 clones, less than 90% of them seen only once. Specimen: peripheral blood. These receptors all come from an elderly woman with acute or convalescent COVID-19.

The chain recombines TRBV3-1 (or the pseudogene TRBV3-2) with TRBJ2-2; D is perhaps TRBD2 (6 bases). The CDR3 has 17 amino acids. The V gene lost 5 bases and the J gene lost 4 bases, with 20 bases spanning the gap. Germline CDR1 is LGHDT and CDR2 is YNNKEL (reference sequence). The CDR3 DNA follows: TGTGCCAGCAGCTTCGTAGCGGAAGGGGTTGTCACCGGGGAGCTGTTTTTT. As protein: CASSFVAEGVVTGELFF.

The rearrangement links TRBV5-1 to TRBJ1-2, with a possible D match to TRBD1 (5 bases). Germline V gene data show CDR1 as SGHRS and CDR2 as YFSETQ. The CDR3 covers 14 residues. The V end lost 0 bases, the J end lost 7 bases, and 13 bases lay between the germline ends. CDR3 sequence (DNA): TGCGCCAGCAGCTTGGAAGGGGCTCTGCGTGGCTACACCTTC. Amino acid sequence: CASSLEGALRGYTF.

V usage is TRBV7-3 and J usage is TRBJ2-3; 7 bases agree with TRBD1. CDR1 and CDR2 from the germline V gene are SGHTA and FQGTGA. The CDR3 has 15 amino acids. V shed 0 bases and J 0 bases; nucleotides not matched to a gene: 0. The CDR3 nucleotides read TGTGCCAGCAGCTTAACGGACAGGAGCACAGATACGCAGTATTTT. It encodes CASSLTDRSTDTQYF.

The V gene is TRBV4-3, the J gene TRBJ2-3, with 9 bases that match TRBD2. The V gene end was trimmed by 0 bases and the J gene end by 6 bases; junction bases not matched to a gene: 7. This CDR3 spans 16 amino acids. CDR1 and CDR2 from the germline V gene are LGHNA and YSLEER. The CDR3 DNA sequence: TGCGCCAGCAGCCAAGACTCGCGGGGGGGCTTGGATACGCAGTATTTT. It is translated as CASSQDSRGGLDTQYF.

The rearrangement joins TRBV2 to TRBJ1-3, with 7 bases fitting TRBD1. The CDR3 contains 14 residues. V shed 8 bases, J shed 2 bases, and the junction held 6 bases outside the gene matches. From germline, CDR1 is SNHLY and CDR2 FYNNEI. CDR3 nucleotides: TGTGCCAGCCGAGGGGGCGGAACTGGAAACACCATATATTTT. Its translation is CASRGGGTGNTIYF.

The V gene is TRBV4-2, the J gene TRBJ2-5; TRBD2 matches 13 bases. Trimming took 5 bases from V and 6 from J; bases not matched to a gene: 6. CDR1 LGHNA and CDR2 YNFKEQ come from the germline V gene. CDR3 length: 15 residues. DNA for the CDR3: TGTGCCAGCAGCACTAGCGGGGGGGCTTTAAAGACCCAGTACTTC. It is translated as CASSTSGGALKTQYF.

This clone was observed a few times. This rearrangement joins TRBV11-1 to TRBJ2-7; a possible D gene is TRBD2 (7 bases). Germline CDR1 SGHAT, CDR2 FQDESV (reference sequence). The CDR3 is 16 amino acids. V was pared by 4 bases and J by 7 bases, with 23 bases between. The CDR3 sequence: CASSSGLGGGRSEQYF. CDR3 DNA: TGTGCCAGCAGCTCCGGACTAGGGGGGGGCCGCTCTGAGCAGTACTTC.

The chain combines TRBV6-2 or TRBV6-3 with TRBJ1-3; D is perhaps TRBD1 (6 bases). Germline CDR1 is MNHEY and CDR2 is SVGEGT. Trimming left V 2 bases short and J 4 bases short, with 9 bases between. The CDR3 has 14 residues. CDR3 loop: CASSYGTIGNTIYF. The CDR3 DNA reads as TGTGCCAGCAGTTACGGGACAATAGGAAACACCATATATTTT.

The CDR3 protein is CASQGQANTGELFF. The CDR3 DNA sequence: TGTGCCAGCCAGGGACAGGCGAACACCGGGGAGCTGTTTTTT. The chain recombines TRBV6-6 with TRBJ2-2; TRBD1 matches 8 bases. The junction had 2 bases not matched to a gene; V was cut back by 8 bases and J by 0 bases. The CDR3 is 14 amino acids. Germline V lookup: CDR1 MNHNY, CDR2 SVGAGI (reference sequence).

J is TRBJ2-1 and V is TRBV6-5, with 10 bases fitting TRBD2. Germline CDR1 reads MNHEY; CDR2 reads SVGAGI. The junction had 0 bases not matched to a gene; V was cut back by 4 bases and J by 9 bases. CDR3 length equals 12 residues. CDR3 sequence (DNA): TGTGCCAGCAGTTCTAGCGGGGGTGAGCAGTTCTTC. It encodes CASSSSGGEQFF.

The DNA of the CDR3 is TGTGCCAGCAGTGAAAATCCCTGGAGCTCTGGAAACACCATATATTTT. Its translation is CASSENPWSSGNTIYF. This sequence joins TRBV6-1 and TRBJ1-3, with unresolved D. Per the germline V gene, CDR1 is MNHNS and CDR2 is SASEGT. This CDR3 contains 16 residues. Deletions cut 2 bases from V and 0 bases from J, with 11 bases between.

This chain connects TRBV20-1 to TRBJ1-1; D possibly corresponds to TRBD1 (5 bases). Trimming stripped 7 bases from V and 3 bases from J, with 9 bases between. Germline V gene sequence: CDR1 DFQATT, CDR2 SNEGSKA (reference sequence). The CDR3 totals 11 residues. DNA of the CDR3: TGCAGTGTAGCGGGGGACACTGAAGCTTTCTTT. As protein: CSVAGDTEAFF.

The CDR3 protein is CAIREGAPNSPLHF. CDR3 nucleotides: TGTGCCATTCGGGAAGGAGCTCCGAATTCACCCCTCCACTTT. The chain is built from TRBV10-3 and TRBJ1-6; D unresolved. Germline V gene data show CDR1 as ENHRY and CDR2 as SYGVKD. The CDR3 has 14 amino acids. Deletions cut 9 bases from V and 7 bases from J, with 16 bases between.